The clone carrying this T cell receptor (beta chain) was found a few times. Primers used in a second PCR of about 7 to 12 cycles were a sample-barcoded 5' primer and a J-beta primer mix. Every cDNA molecule bore a tag from a template-switch adaptor containing 12 random nucleotides. TCRdb redid the calling of the 5' RACE reads with MiXCR, one entry per CDR3 protein. The sample shows roughly 2 million distinct CDR3 sequences, around 48% of them seen only once. This record comes from a study of blood T cells in healthy people across ages. This CDR3 has 16 residues. The ends were cut back, 4 bases at V and 2 bases at J, with 19 bases in the middle. The V gene's germline CDR1 is DFQATT and CDR2 SNEGSKA (reference sequence).

This receptor was obtained from a woman between 35 and 50 years old in good health. The source material was blood. The V and J genes are TRBV20-1 and TRBJ2-3, with D perhaps matching TRBD2 (7 bases). As DNA, the CDR3 is TGCAGTGCTAACCCCAGGGGAGGGATTTTCACAGATACGCAGTATTTT. Amino acid sequence: CSANPRGGIFTDTQYF.